The present T cell receptor (beta chain) was sequenced within a study of T-cell reconstitution after alpha-beta-depleted transplantation in children. This CDR3 is built from 16 residues. The V gene's germline CDR1 is MGHRA and CDR2 YSYEKL. V lost 1 base, J lost 5 bases, and 14 bases lay in between. Preparation of the TCRbeta library involved a method that used unique molecular identifiers. TCRdb itself ran the PCR reads through MiXCR, one entry per CDR3 protein. The table records about 590,000 distinct CDR3 sequences, 10% to 15% of them present only once. The material was PBMCs, mostly from graft donor cells, obtained 360 days after TCRalphabeta/CD19-depleted stem cell transplant. This receptor was identified in a male patient younger than 18 who had a stem cell transplant for acute myeloid leukemia, so the T cells may come from the graft donor. The chain recombines TRBV4-1 with TRBJ2-2, with D perhaps TRBD1 (6 bases). CDR3 in DNA: TGCGCCAGCAGCCAAGTCAGGGGCCCAAGGACCGGGGAGCTGTTTTTT. Translated: CASSQVRGPRTGELFF.